Listed here are 29 T cell receptor beta chains from one sample, sequenced in a study of CD8 T cells in Susac syndrome. Random hexamers were used to reverse transcribe about 0.45 to 1 ug of RNA. TCRdb itself ran the immunoSEQ multiplex PCR reads through MiXCR, one entry per CDR3 protein. This repertoire shows roughly 140,000 distinct CDR3 sequences, approximately 93% found once; its top ten account for roughly 0.27%. The sample was CD8+ T cells from PBMCs. The receptor source for this set is a human donor in good health.

The count of this clonotype is one. The chain joins TRBV2 to TRBJ2-7; D is undetermined. Between the trimmed V and J ends, which lost 2 bases and 0 bases, there was a span of 11 bases. Germline CDR1 SNHLY, CDR2 FYNNEI. The CDR3 length is 15 residues. CDR3 DNA sequence: TGTGCCAGCAGTGAATCTGGGCATCCCTCCTACGAGCAGTACTTC. Its protein is CASSESGHPSYEQYF.

V usage is TRBV6-1 and J usage is TRBJ2-7; 9 nucleotides line up with TRBD1. This CDR3 region has 15 residues. Germline values: CDR1 MNHNS, CDR2 SASEGT. V lost 0 bases, J lost 4 bases, and 4 bases stayed unmatched. In nucleotides, the CDR3 is TGTGCCAGCAGTGAAGCGGGCGGGACAGGGTACGAGCAGTACTTC. Translation gives CASSEAGGTGYEQYF.

This sequence joins TRBV25-1 and TRBJ2-7; D may be TRBD1 (6 bases). The CDR3 has 13 residues. The germline V gene encodes CDR1 MGHDK and CDR2 SYGVNS. The V end lost 1 base, the J end lost 5 bases, and 9 bases lay between the germline ends. CDR3 amino acids: CASSESGEDEQYF. Written as DNA, the CDR3 is TGTGCCAGCAGTGAATCAGGGGAAGACGAGCAGTACTTC.

The chain uses TRBV5-6 and TRBJ2-7, with D perhaps given as TRBD1 or TRBD2 (5 bases each). The CDR3 is 15 amino acids. Germline V gene lookup returns CDR1 SGHDT and CDR2 YYEEEE. V lost 2 bases to trimming and J lost 0 bases, with 12 bases between them. CDR3 DNA: TGTGCCAGCAGCTTACCGGGACCGAGCTCCTACGAGCAGTACTTC. Translating gives CASSLPGPSSYEQYF. Based on the CDR3 plus reference TRBV5-6 and TRBJ2-7, the full variable domain is DAGVTQSPTHLIKTRGQQVTLRCSPKSGHDTVSWYQQALGQGPQFIFQYYEEEERQRGNFPDRFSGHQFPNYSSELNVNALLLGDSALYLCASSLPGPSSYEQYFGPGTRLTVT.

The rearrangement uses TRBV7-8 and TRBJ1-1, with D possibly being TRBD1 (6 bases). This CDR3 region has 16 residues. V was shortened by 4 bases and J by 0 bases, with 15 bases between the two germline ends. From germline, CDR1 is SGHVS and CDR2 FQNEAQ. CDR3 sequence reads: CASSSNGGPMNTEAFF. CDR3 in DNA: TGTGCCAGCAGCTCCAATGGGGGGCCGATGAACACTGAAGCTTTCTTT.

The chain employs TRBV24-1 and TRBJ2-3; weak D call: TRBD2 (6 bases). V was shortened by 4 bases and J by 6 bases, with 13 bases between the two germline ends. Germline V gives CDR1 KGHDR, CDR2 SFDVKD. The CDR3 is 14 residues long. The CDR3 coding sequence is TGTGCCACCAGTGAGGGGCTTCGGGGGGATACGCAGTATTTT. This sequence encodes CATSEGLRGDTQYF.

This chain uses TRBV27 with TRBJ1-2, with D perhaps matching TRBD1 (6 bases). This CDR3 comprises 13 residues. V was trimmed by 10 bases and J by 1 base, leaving 13 bases between them. The germline CDR1 and CDR2 sequences are MNHEY and SMNVEV (reference sequence). The CDR3 nucleotides are TGTGCCACCAACAAGGGGGTTAACTATGGCTACACCTTC. It translates to CATNKGVNYGYTF.

This clonotype has just one count. This chain uses TRBV12-3 or TRBV12-4 with TRBJ2-6; no clear D. V lost 8 bases to trimming and J lost 1 base, with 9 bases between them. The CDR3 is 14 residues long. CDR3 coding DNA: TGTGCCAGCGTTTTGCCATCTGGGGCCAACGTCCTGACTTTC. This encodes CASVLPSGANVLTF.

V is TRBV29-1 and J is TRBJ2-2; maybe TRBD2 (5 bases). There are 13 residues in the CDR3. Trimming took 3 bases from V and 6 from J, leaving 11 bases between them. Germline lookup yields CDR1 SQVTM and CDR2 ANQGSEA. CDR3 amino acids: CSVEYAGSGELFF. The CDR3 DNA is TGCAGCGTTGAGTACGCGGGTTCCGGGGAGCTGTTTTTT.

This clonotype has just one count. The chain recombines TRBV27 with TRBJ2-3; D remains unclear. The germline V and J ends were trimmed by 3 bases and 1 base, with 5 bases remaining between them. Germline V lookup: CDR1 MNHEY, CDR2 SMNVEV (reference sequence). This CDR3 contains 13 residues. As DNA, the CDR3 is TGTGCCAGCAGTTTCCTTGGCACAGATACGCAGTATTTT. This codes for CASSFLGTDTQYF.

The chain uses TRBV5-4 and TRBJ2-7, with D tentatively TRBD2 (5 bases). Germline CDR1 is SGHNT and CDR2 is YYREEE (reference sequence). Between the trimmed V and J ends, which lost 0 bases and 2 bases, there was a span of 9 bases. CDR3 length: 14 amino acids. CDR3 amino acids: CASSLGGPTYEQYF. The DNA for the CDR3 is TGTGCCAGCAGCTTGGGAGGGCCCACCTACGAGCAGTACTTC.

This clonotype was detected once. The rearrangement uses TRBV29-1 and TRBJ2-7; D possibly corresponds to TRBD2 (5 bases). V was trimmed by 4 bases and J by 5 bases, leaving 9 bases between them. The CDR3 is 11 amino acids. Germline CDR1 is SQVTM and CDR2 is ANQGSEA. CDR3 sequence (DNA): TGCAGCGTTGTGGGAGAGAACGAGCAGTACTTC. Translated, it gives CSVVGENEQYF.

This rearrangement joins TRBV12-3 or TRBV12-4 to TRBJ2-1; tentative D call: TRBD2 (5 bases). V gave up 7 bases and J gave up 6 bases, with 10 bases separating them. The CDR3 sequence is 12 residues long. The CDR3 nucleotides are TGTGCCAGCACCTTCCGGGGCAATGAGCAGTTCTTC. Its protein is CASTFRGNEQFF.

The CDR3 DNA follows: TGTGCCAGCAGCAACGGGGTGACAGGCGAATCGTCCTACGAGCAGTACTTC. This sequence encodes CASSNGVTGESSYEQYF. The V and J genes are TRBV28 and TRBJ2-7, with D possibly TRBD1 on 6 matching bases. This CDR3 is 17 amino acids long. Per the germline V gene, CDR1 is MDHEN and CDR2 is SYDVKM. V lost 6 bases and J 1 base, leaving 22 bases between the germline ends.

This chain uses TRBV6-2 or TRBV6-3 with TRBJ2-1; possibly TRBD1 for D (6 bases). V lost 10 bases, J lost 1 base, and 11 bases lay in between. The CDR3 has 13 amino acids. Germline loops: CDR1 MNHEY, CDR2 SVGEGT. The CDR3 DNA is TGTGCCATCACAGGGAAATCCTACAATGAGCAGTTCTTC. This codes for CAITGKSYNEQFF.

The V gene is TRBV28, the J gene TRBJ2-3; weak D call: TRBD1 (6 bases). The V end was cut by 7 bases, the J end by 0 bases, with 14 bases between. Germline values: CDR1 MDHEN, CDR2 SYDVKM. CDR3 length: 15 residues. CDR3: CASTLGTTSTDTQYF. CDR3 DNA: TGTGCCAGCACGCTCGGGACAACTAGCACAGATACGCAGTATTTT.

The chain carries TRBV27 and TRBJ2-1; 7 bases agree with TRBD1. This CDR3 has 13 residues. After removal of 2 bases from V and 6 bases from J, the junction contained 1 base not matched to a gene. Germline lookup yields CDR1 MNHEY and CDR2 SMNVEV (reference sequence). The CDR3 DNA reads as TGTGCCAGCAGTTTACGACAGGGCAATGAGCAGTTCTTC. Protein: CASSLRQGNEQFF.

The chain is built from TRBV7-9 and TRBJ2-4; D is unclear. CDR1 and CDR2 from the germline V gene are SEHNR and FQNEAQ (reference sequence). This CDR3 spans 14 amino acids. Trimming removed 4 bases at V and 7 bases at J, with 14 bases between. This chain's CDR3 is CASSSIEEGNIQYF. The CDR3 nucleotides are TGTGCCAGCAGCTCAATCGAAGAAGGGAACATTCAGTACTTC.

This clonotype was detected only once. V is TRBV20-1 and J is TRBJ2-7; tentatively, D is TRBD2 (6 bases). V lost 3 bases, J lost 0 bases, and 15 bases lay in between. Germline V gene sequence: CDR1 DFQATT, CDR2 SNEGSKA (reference sequence). CDR3 length: 15 amino acids. CDR3 loop: CSASYEWEASYEQYF. The CDR3 DNA sequence: TGCAGTGCTAGTTACGAGTGGGAGGCCTCCTACGAGCAGTACTTC.

CDR3 coding DNA: TGTGCCAGCAGTTTACAGGGGTCGGTTGGTGAAGCTTTCTTT. The encoded protein is CASSLQGSVGEAFF. The V gene is TRBV13, the J gene TRBJ1-1, with 7 nucleotides matching TRBD1. The ends lost 6 bases at V and 7 bases at J; junction bases unmatched: 11. Germline values: CDR1 PRHDT, CDR2 FYEKMQ (reference sequence). The CDR3 is 14 residues long.

This chain links TRBV7-8 with TRBJ2-1; the match to TRBD1 covers 10 bases. Germline V gene lookup returns CDR1 SGHVS and CDR2 FQNEAQ. The junction had 6 bases not matched to a gene; V was cut back by 5 bases and J by 5 bases. There are 15 residues in the CDR3. The CDR3 DNA follows: TGTGCCAGCAGCCCCCGGACAGGGGGGGACAATGAGCAGTTCTTC. Its translation: CASSPRTGGDNEQFF.

The chain has TRBV12-3 or TRBV12-4 and TRBJ2-2; D not certain. V lost 6 bases and J 6 bases, leaving 11 bases between the germline ends. The CDR3 loop spans 13 amino acids. The CDR3 here is CASSPTAAGELFF. The CDR3, as DNA: TGTGCCAGCAGCCCCACCGCGGCCGGGGAGCTGTTTTTT.

This chain uses TRBV30 with TRBJ2-7, with TRBD1 matching 10 bases. Trimming took 2 bases from V and 6 from J; bases not matched to a gene: 4. The germline gives CDR1 GTSNPN, CDR2 SVGIG (reference sequence). There are 13 residues in the CDR3. CDR3 sequence: CAWSPGQGSEQYF. For the CDR3, the DNA is TGTGCCTGGAGTCCGGGACAGGGGTCCGAGCAGTACTTC. Using reference TRBV30 and TRBJ2-7 for the parts outside the CDR3, the full variable domain is SQTIHQWPATLVQPVGSPLSLECTVEGTSNPNLYWYRQAAGRGLQLLFYSVGIGQISSEVPQNLSASRPQDRQFILSSKKLLLSDSGFYLCAWSPGQGSEQYFGPGTRLTVT.

V and J are TRBV27 and TRBJ2-1; 11 bases match TRBD2. The ends lost 5 bases at V and 0 bases at J; junction bases unmatched: 3. Germline V CDR1 and CDR2: MNHEY, SMNVEV (reference sequence). The CDR3 is 16 residues long. Written as DNA, the CDR3 is TGTGCCAGCAGTGGGACTAGCGGAATCTCCTACAATGAGCAGTTCTTC. It codes for CASSGTSGISYNEQFF.

The rearrangement links TRBV27 to TRBJ1-1, with TRBD1 matching 7 bases. The germline V gene has CDR1 MNHEY and CDR2 SMNVEV (reference sequence). The junction had 9 bases not matched to a gene; V was cut back by 2 bases and J by 3 bases. The CDR3 spans 16 residues. The CDR3 protein is CASSLVSQGRHTEAFF. In nucleotides, the CDR3 is TGTGCCAGCAGTTTAGTTTCACAGGGGCGGCACACTGAAGCTTTCTTT.

This sequence joins TRBV27 and TRBJ1-1; D perhaps matches TRBD1 (6 bases). V lost 3 bases, J lost 3 bases, and 11 bases lay in between. The CDR3 has 14 amino acids. Germline assignment: CDR1 MNHEY and CDR2 SMNVEV (reference sequence). CDR3 amino acids: CASSFGGPDTEAFF. Written as DNA, the CDR3 is TGTGCCAGCAGTTTCGGGGGCCCAGACACTGAAGCTTTCTTT.

J is TRBJ1-5 and V is TRBV27; D ambiguous. This CDR3 is 14 amino acids long. CDR1 and CDR2 from the germline V gene are MNHEY and SMNVEV (reference sequence). V was trimmed by 4 bases and J by 2 bases, leaving 9 bases between them. CDR3 bases: TGTGCCAGCAGTTCGGGCAAGGGCAATCAGCCCCAGCATTTT. Amino acid sequence: CASSSGKGNQPQHF.

J is TRBJ2-1 and V is TRBV29-1; TRBD1 agrees at 7 bases. Per germline, CDR1 SQVTM and CDR2 ANQGSEA. The CDR3 extends over 11 amino acids. Trimming at V came to 6 bases and at J to 8 bases, leaving 4 bases not matched to a gene. The CDR3 protein is CSVETGYEQFF. The CDR3, as DNA: TGCAGCGTAGAGACAGGGTATGAGCAGTTCTTC.

The V gene is TRBV6-2 or TRBV6-3, the J gene TRBJ2-7, with D perhaps given as TRBD1 or TRBD2 (5 bases each). The CDR3 extends over 13 amino acids. Germline CDR1 MNHEY, CDR2 SVGEGT. Between the trimmed V and J ends, which lost 4 bases and 2 bases, there was a span of 9 bases. The CDR3 is CASSWDVTYEQYF. In DNA form, the CDR3 reads TGTGCCAGCAGTTGGGACGTAACCTACGAGCAGTACTTC.